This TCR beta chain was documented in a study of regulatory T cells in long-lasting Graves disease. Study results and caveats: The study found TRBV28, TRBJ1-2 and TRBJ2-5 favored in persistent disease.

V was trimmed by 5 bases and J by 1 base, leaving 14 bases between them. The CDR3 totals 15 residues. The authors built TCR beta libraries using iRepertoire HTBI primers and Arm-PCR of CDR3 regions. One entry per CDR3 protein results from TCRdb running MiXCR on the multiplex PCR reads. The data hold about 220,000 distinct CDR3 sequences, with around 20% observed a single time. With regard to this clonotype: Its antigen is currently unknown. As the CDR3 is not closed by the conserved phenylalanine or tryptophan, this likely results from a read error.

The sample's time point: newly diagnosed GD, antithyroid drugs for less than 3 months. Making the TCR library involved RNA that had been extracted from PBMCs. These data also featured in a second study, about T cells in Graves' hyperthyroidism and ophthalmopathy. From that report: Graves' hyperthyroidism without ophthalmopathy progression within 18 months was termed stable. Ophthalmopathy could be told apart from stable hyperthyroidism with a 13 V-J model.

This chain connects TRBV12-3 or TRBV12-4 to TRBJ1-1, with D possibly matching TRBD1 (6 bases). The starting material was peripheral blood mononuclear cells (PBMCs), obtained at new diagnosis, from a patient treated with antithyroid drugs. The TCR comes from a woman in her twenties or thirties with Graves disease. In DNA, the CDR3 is TGTGCCAGCAGTCGCCCCGAGGGGGAGAACACTGAAGCTTTCGTT. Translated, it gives CASSRPEGENTEAFV.